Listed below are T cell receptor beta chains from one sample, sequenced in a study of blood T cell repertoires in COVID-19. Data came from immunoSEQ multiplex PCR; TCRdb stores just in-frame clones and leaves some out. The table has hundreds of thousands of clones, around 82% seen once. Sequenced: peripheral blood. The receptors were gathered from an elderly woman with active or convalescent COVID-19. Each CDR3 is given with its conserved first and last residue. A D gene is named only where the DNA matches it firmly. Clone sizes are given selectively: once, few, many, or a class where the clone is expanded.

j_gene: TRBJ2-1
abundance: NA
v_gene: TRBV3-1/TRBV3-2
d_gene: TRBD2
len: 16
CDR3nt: TGTGCCAGCAGCCAGGGGCCCAGCGGGGGATACAATGAGCAGTTCTTC
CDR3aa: CASSQGPSGGYNEQFF

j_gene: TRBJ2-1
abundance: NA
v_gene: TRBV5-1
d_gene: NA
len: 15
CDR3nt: TGCGCCAGCAGCTTGGTGGTGGGGCGTTACAATGAGCAGTTCTTC
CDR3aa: CASSLVVGRYNEQFF

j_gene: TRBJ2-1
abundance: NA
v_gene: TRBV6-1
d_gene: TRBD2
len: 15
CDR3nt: TGTGCCAGCAGTGAAGCGCCCAAAGCGGGGGTTGAGCAGTTCTTC
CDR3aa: CASSEAPKAGVEQFF

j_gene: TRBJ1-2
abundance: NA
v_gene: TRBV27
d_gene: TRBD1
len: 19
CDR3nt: TGTGCCAGCAGTCATACCAAGGGGGACAGGGGACAGGCTAACTATGGCTACACCTTC
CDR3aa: CASSHTKGDRGQANYGYTF

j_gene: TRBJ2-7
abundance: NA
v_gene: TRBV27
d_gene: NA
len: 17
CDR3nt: TGTGCCAGCAGTCCCCACGGGGGGCAGCGCCTAACCTACGAGCAGTACTTC
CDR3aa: CASSPHGGQRLTYEQYF

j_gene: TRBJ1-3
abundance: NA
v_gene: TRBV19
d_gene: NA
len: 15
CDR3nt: TGTGCCAGTAAGAACCAAGACAGTAGTGGAAACACCATATATTTT
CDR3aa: CASKNQDSSGNTIYF

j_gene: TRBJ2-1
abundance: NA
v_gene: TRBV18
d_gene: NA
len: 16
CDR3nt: TGTGCCAGCTCACCATATAGTCCGGGGGTGGGCGATGAGCAGTTCTTC
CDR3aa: CASSPYSPGVGDEQFF

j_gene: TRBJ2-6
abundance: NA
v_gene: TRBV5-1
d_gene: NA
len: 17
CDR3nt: TGCGCCAGCAGCCCCAACCCCGCGGGCTCTGGGGCCAACGTCCTGACTTTC
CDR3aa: CASSPNPAGSGANVLTF

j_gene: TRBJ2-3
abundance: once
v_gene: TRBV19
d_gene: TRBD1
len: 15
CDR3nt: TGTGCCAGTAGTCTCACGGACAGGGCTGGAGATACGCAGTATTTT
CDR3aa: CASSLTDRAGDTQYF

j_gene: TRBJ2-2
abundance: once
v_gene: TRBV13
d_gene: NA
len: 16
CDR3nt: TGTGCCAGCAGCCCCCCGAGACAGGCGAACACCGGGGAGCTGTTTTTT
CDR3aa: CASSPPRQANTGELFF

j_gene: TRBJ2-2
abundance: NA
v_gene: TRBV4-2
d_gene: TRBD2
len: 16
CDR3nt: TGTGCCAGCAGCCAAGCGGCGGGAGCCGTCACCGGGGAGCTGTTTTTT
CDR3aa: CASSQAAGAVTGELFF

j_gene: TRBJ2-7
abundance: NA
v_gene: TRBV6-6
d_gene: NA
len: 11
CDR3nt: TGTGCCTCCGGGACACCGTACGAGCAGTACTTC
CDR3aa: CASGTPYEQYF

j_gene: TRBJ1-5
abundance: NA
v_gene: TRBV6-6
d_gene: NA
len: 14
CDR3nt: TGTGCCAGCAGTTACCAGGGCGACAATCAGCCCCAGCATTTT
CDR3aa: CASSYQGDNQPQHF

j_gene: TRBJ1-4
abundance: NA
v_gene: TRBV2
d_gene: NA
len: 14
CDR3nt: TGTGCCAGCAGTTCCGGACTGAATAATGAAAAACTGTTTTTT
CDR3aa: CASSSGLNNEKLFF

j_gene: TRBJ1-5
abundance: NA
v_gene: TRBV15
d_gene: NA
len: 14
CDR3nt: TGTGCCACCAGGACGGGAGAAAGCAATCAGCCCCAGCATTTT
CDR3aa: CATRTGESNQPQHF

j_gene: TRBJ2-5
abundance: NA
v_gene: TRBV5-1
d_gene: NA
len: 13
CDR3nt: TGCGCCAGCAACGAGGGAATGCAAGAGACCCAGTACTTC
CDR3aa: CASNEGMQETQYF

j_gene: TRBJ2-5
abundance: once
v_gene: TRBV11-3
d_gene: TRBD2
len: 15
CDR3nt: TGTGCCAGCAGCCTAGCGGGAGCAGATGAAGAGACCCAGTACTTC
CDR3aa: CASSLAGADEETQYF

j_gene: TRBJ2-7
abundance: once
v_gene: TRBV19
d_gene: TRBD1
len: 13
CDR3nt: TGTGCCAGTAGTAGGGACAGCACCTACGAGCAGTACTTC
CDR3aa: CASSRDSTYEQYF

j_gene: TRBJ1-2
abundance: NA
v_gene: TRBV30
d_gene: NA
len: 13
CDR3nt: TGTGCCTGGAGTGTCCAGGGGCAGCAAGGCTACACCTTC
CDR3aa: CAWSVQGQQGYTF

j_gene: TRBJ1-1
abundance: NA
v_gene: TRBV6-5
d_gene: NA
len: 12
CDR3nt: TGTGCCAGCAGTTACGGTGGGCTTGAAGCTTTCTTT
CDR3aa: CASSYGGLEAFF

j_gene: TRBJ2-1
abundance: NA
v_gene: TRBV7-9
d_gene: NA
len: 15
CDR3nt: TGTGCCAGCAGCTTGGGTCTCTCAGGGGTCGATGAGCAGTTCTTC
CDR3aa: CASSLGLSGVDEQFF

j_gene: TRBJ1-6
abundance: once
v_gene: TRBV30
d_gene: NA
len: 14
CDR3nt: TGTGCCTGGACCCTTAGTGCAGGGCAATCACCCCTCCACTTT
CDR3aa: CAWTLSAGQSPLHF

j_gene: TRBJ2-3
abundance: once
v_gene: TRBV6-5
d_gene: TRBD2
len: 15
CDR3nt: TGTGCCAGCAGTTACCCGGCGGGAGGGTCAGATACGCAGTATTTT
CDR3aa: CASSYPAGGSDTQYF

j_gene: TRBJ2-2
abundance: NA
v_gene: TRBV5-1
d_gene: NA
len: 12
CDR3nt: TGCGCCAGCACTTCGGGACTCAATGAGCTGTTTTTT
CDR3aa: CASTSGLNELFF

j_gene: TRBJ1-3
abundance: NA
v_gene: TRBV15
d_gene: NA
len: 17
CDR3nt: TGTGCCACCAGCAGAGATATGAGACTCCTCTCTGGAAACACCATATATTTT
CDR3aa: CATSRDMRLLSGNTIYF

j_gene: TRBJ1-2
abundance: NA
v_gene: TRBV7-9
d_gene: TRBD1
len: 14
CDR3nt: TGTGCCAGCAGGCCTACAGGGGACGTCGTGGGCTACACCTTC
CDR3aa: CASRPTGDVVGYTF

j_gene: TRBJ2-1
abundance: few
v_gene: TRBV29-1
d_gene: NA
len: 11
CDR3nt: TGCAGCGTTGTGGAAGCGGCCGAGGAGTTCTTC
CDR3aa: CSVVEAAEEFF

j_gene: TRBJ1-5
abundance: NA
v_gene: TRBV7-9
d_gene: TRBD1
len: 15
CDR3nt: TGTGCCAGCAGCTTAGGCAGGGGGAGCGCTCAGCCCCAGCATTTT
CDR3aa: CASSLGRGSAQPQHF

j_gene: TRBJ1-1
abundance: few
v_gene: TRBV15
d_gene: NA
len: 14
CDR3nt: TGTGCCACCAGCAGAGATCGCGGAGGGGTTGAAGCTTTCTTT
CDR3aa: CATSRDRGGVEAFF

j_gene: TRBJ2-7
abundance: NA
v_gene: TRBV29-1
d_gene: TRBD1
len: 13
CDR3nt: TGCAGCGTTGCGGGACAGGGAACCTACGAGCAGTACTTC
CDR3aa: CSVAGQGTYEQYF

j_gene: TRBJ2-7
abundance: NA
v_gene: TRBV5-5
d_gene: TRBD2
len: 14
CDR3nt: TGTGCCAGCAGCTTTAGCGGACTAGCGTTGGAGCAGTACTTC
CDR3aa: CASSFSGLALEQYF

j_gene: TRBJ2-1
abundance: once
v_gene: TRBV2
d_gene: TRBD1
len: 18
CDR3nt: TGTGCCAGCAGTGAAGTTAGACAGGGGGCGGTGGGGTACAATGAGCAGTTCTTC
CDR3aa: CASSEVRQGAVGYNEQFF

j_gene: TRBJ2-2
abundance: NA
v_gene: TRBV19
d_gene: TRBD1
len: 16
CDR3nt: TGTGCCAGTAGTATCCCGACAGGGGCGAACACCGGGGAGCTGTTTTTT
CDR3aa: CASSIPTGANTGELFF

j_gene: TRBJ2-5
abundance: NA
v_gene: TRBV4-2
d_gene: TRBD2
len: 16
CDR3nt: TGTGCCAGCAGCCAATCGGGACTAGCGCTGAGGGAGACCCAGTACTTC
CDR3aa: CASSQSGLALRETQYF

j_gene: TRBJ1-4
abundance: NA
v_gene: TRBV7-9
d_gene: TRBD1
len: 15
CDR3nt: TGTGCCAGCAGCTTACATTCAGGGGGCGAGGAAAAACTGTTTTTT
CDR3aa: CASSLHSGGEEKLFF

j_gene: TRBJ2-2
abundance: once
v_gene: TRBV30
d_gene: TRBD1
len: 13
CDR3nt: TGTGCCTGGAGCCGACAGGGGGCCGGGGAGCTGTTTTTT
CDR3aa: CAWSRQGAGELFF

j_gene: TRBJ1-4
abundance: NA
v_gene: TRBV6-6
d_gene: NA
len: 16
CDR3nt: TGTGCCAGCATCCACCTTGGGGGGGGCTTTGGCGAAAAACTGTTTTTT
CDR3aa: CASIHLGGGFGEKLFF

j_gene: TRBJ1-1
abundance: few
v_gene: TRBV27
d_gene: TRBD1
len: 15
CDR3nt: TGTGCCAGCAGTTTATGGGGGACAGGGAACACTGAAGCTTTCTTT
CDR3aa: CASSLWGTGNTEAFF

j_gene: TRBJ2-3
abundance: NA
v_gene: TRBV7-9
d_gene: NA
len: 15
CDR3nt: TGTGCCAGCAGCTTAGCGCCAGGGGGGACAGATACGCAGTATTTT
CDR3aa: CASSLAPGGTDTQYF

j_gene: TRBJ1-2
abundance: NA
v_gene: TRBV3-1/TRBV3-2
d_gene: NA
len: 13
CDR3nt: TGTGCCAGCAGCCAAGTGGCGCAGGGTTACTACACCTTC
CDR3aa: CASSQVAQGYYTF

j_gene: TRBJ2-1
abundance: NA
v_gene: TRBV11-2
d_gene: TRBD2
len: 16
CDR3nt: TGTGCCAGCAGCCTGCTCCACCTAGCCGGCGGGAGTGAGCAGTTCTTC
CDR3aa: CASSLLHLAGGSEQFF

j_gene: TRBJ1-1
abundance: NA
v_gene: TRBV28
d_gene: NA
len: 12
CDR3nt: TGTGCCAGCAGTACACAGGTGACTGAAGCTTTCTTT
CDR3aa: CASSTQVTEAFF

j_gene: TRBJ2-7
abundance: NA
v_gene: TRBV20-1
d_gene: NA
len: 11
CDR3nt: TGCAGTGCCACCGACGGAGGTGGGCAGTACTTC
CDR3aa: CSATDGGGQYF

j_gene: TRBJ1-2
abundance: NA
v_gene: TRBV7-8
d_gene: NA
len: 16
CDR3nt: TGTGCCAGCAGCTTAGCGGGATCAGGACAGAGTATTGGCTACACCTTC
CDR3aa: CASSLAGSGQSIGYTF

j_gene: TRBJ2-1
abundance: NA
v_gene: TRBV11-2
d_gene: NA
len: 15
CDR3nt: TGTGCCAGCAGCCCCGACAGAAGCTCCTACAATGAGCAGTTCTTC
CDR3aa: CASSPDRSSYNEQFF

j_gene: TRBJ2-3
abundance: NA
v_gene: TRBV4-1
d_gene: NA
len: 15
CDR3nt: TGCGCCAGCAGCCAAGAAAAGGGGGAACGGGATACGCAGTATTTT
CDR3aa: CASSQEKGERDTQYF

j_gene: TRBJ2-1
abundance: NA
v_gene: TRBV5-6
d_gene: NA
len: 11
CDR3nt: TGTGCCAGCAGCCAATCCGGTCAGCAGTTCTTC
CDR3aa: CASSQSGQQFF

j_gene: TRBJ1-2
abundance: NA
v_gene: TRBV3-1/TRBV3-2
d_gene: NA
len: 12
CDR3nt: TGTGCCAGCAGCCGGAGTGGGGCTGGCTACACCTTC
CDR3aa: CASSRSGAGYTF

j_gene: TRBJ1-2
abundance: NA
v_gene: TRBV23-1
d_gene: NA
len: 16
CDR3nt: TGCGCCAGCACCCAATCGGACAGCCACGATTCTTATGGCTACACCTTC
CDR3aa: CASTQSDSHDSYGYTF

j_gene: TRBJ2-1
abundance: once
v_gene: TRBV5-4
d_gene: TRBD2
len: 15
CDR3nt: TGTGCCAGCAGCTTGCAGGGACTAGCGGGGTCTGAGCAGTTCTTC
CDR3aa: CASSLQGLAGSEQFF

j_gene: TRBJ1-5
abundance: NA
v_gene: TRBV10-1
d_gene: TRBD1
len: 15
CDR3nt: TGCGCCAGCATTACAGGGGTTCTCTGCAATCAGCCCCAGCATTTT
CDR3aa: CASITGVLCNQPQHF

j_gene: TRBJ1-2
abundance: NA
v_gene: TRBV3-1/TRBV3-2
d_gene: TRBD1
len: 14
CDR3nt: TGTGCCAGCAGCGACTGGCAGGGGGCGAATGGCTACACCTTC
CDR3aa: CASSDWQGANGYTF

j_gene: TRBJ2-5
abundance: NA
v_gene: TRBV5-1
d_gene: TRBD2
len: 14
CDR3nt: TGCGCCAGCAGCCCAGGGACTAGCGAAGAGACCCAGTACTTC
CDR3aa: CASSPGTSEETQYF

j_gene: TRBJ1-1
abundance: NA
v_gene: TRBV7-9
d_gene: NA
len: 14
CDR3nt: TGTGCCAGCAGCTTAGAGACAATGAACACTGAAGCTTTCTTT
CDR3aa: CASSLETMNTEAFF

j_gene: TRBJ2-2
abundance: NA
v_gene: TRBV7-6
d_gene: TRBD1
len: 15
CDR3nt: TGTGCCAGCAGCTTGACCCAGGGGGACACCGGGGAGCTGTTTTTT
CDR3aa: CASSLTQGDTGELFF

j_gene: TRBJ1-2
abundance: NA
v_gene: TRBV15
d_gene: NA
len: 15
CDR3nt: TGTGCCACCAGCAGAGGTTCGAACAGCAAATATGGCTACACCTTC
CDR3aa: CATSRGSNSKYGYTF

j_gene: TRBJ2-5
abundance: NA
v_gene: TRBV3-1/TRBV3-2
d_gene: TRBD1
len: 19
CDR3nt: TGTGCCAGCAGCCAAGATCCCCAGGGGGCACCCCTTTTGTTGGAGACCCAGTACTTC
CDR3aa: CASSQDPQGAPLLLETQYF

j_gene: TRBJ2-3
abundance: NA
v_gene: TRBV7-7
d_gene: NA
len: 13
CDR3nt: TGTGCCAGCAGCTACCGGGACTTGGATACGCAGTATTTT
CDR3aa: CASSYRDLDTQYF

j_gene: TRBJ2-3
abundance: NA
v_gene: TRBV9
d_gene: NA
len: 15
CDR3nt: TGTGCCAGCAGCGTTAGGGGGATCCAAACAGATACGCAGTATTTT
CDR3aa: CASSVRGIQTDTQYF

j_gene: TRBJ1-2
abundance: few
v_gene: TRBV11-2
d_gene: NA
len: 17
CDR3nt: TGTGCCAGCAGCTTAGCCCCGGACAGCCGGTCCAACTATGGCTACACCTTC
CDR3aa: CASSLAPDSRSNYGYTF